This T cell receptor (beta chain) was recorded in a study of blood T cell repertoires in COVID-19. Seattle's cohort entered during active infection and was followed longitudinally. The germline V gene has CDR1 SGHNT and CDR2 YYREEE (reference sequence). The CDR3 extends over 16 amino acids. Trimming removed 4 bases from V and 2 bases from J; junction bases left unmatched: 6. Sequencing used immunoSEQ multiplex PCR; TCRdb keeps in-frame clones, though not all of them. The data hold roughly 200,000 clones, with around 94% observed a single time. The sample was peripheral blood. The chain employs TRBV5-4 and TRBJ2-5; 12 bases are a match to TRBD2. This clonotype originated in a man between 25 and 39 years old with COVID-19, enrolled during active disease. The DNA of the CDR3 is TGTGCCAGCAGCCCAAGACTAGCGGGAGATCAAGAGACCCAGTACTTC. Protein sequence: CASSPRLAGDQETQYF.